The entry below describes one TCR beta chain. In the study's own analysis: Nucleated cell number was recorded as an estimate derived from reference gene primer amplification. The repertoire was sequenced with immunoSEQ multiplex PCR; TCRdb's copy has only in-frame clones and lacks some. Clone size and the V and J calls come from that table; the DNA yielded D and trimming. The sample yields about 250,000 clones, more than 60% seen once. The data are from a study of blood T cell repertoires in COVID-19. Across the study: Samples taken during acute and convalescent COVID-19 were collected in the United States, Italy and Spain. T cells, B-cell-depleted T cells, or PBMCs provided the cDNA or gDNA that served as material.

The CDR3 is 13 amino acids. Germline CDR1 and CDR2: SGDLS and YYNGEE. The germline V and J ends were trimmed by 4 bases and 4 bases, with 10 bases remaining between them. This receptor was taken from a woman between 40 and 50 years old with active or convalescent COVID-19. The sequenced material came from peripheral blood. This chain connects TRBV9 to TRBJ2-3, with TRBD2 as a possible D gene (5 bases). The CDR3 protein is CASSRGFPDTQYF. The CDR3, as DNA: TGTGCCAGCAGCCGAGGGTTCCCAGATACGCAGTATTTT.